Presented here are 15 T cell receptor beta chains from one specimen sequenced in a study of CD8 T cells in Susac syndrome. When the RNA was reverse transcribed, random hexamers were used with an input of roughly 0.45 to 1 ug. MiXCR, applied by TCRdb to the immunoSEQ multiplex PCR reads, yields one record per CDR3 protein. The sample contains 150,000 or so distinct CDR3 sequences, around 95% of which appear only once. The sequenced material came from CD4+ T cells from PBMCs. Receptor source: a human donor in good health.

The chain couples TRBV28 to TRBJ2-7; 8 bases are a match to TRBD2. The trim removed 5 bases at V and 0 bases at J, leaving 6 bases unmatched. Germline V gives CDR1 MDHEN, CDR2 SYDVKM. The CDR3 sequence is 15 residues long. The CDR3 DNA is TGTGCCAGCAGTCCCCCTAGCGGGCCCTCCTACGAGCAGTACTTC. Protein sequence: CASSPPSGPSYEQYF.

The chain recombines TRBV19 with TRBJ1-2, with TRBD1 matching 9 bases. CDR3 length: 13 residues. The ends lost 8 bases at V and 6 bases at J; junction bases unmatched: 7. Germline V lookup: CDR1 LNHDA, CDR2 SQIVND (reference sequence). CDR3 sequence: CASSSTGGDGYTF. The CDR3 bases are TGTGCCAGTTCTTCGACAGGGGGAGATGGCTACACCTTC.

Only a few counts were recorded for this clonotype. The V call is TRBV20-1, the J call TRBJ1-2, with D maybe TRBD1 (5 bases). Germline lookup yields CDR1 DFQATT and CDR2 SNEGSKA (reference sequence). Trimming cost V 3 bases and J 2 bases, with 10 bases left between them. There are 13 residues in the CDR3. CDR3 amino acids: CSASTGLNYGYTF. In nucleotides, the CDR3 is TGCAGTGCTAGTACAGGACTGAACTATGGCTACACCTTC.

The V gene is TRBV15, the J gene TRBJ2-7, with 10 bases aligning to TRBD1. The germline V gene has CDR1 LNHNV and CDR2 YYDKDF (reference sequence). The CDR3 length is 14 residues. Trimming cost V 8 bases and J 2 bases; bases outside gene matches: 6. The CDR3 is CATRRDRGAYEQYF. For the CDR3, the DNA is TGTGCCACCCGGAGGGACAGGGGCGCCTACGAGCAGTACTTC.

The V call is TRBV29-1, the J call TRBJ2-1; tentatively, D is TRBD2 (6 bases). Per germline, CDR1 SQVTM and CDR2 ANQGSEA. This CDR3 has 14 residues. Trimming took 3 bases from V and 4 from J, leaving 13 bases between them. The CDR3 DNA reads TGCAGCGTTGACCTAGCGAGTTCGTACAATGAGCAGTTCTTC. The encoded protein is CSVDLASSYNEQFF.

The chain is built from TRBV20-1 and TRBJ2-3; 9 positions match TRBD2. Germline loops: CDR1 DFQATT, CDR2 SNEGSKA (reference sequence). The CDR3 covers 12 residues. CDR3 sequence reads: CREGLATDTQYF. DNA of the CDR3: TGCAGGGAGGGACTAGCAACAGATACGCAGTATTTT.

V gene TRBV20-1 combines with J gene TRBJ2-5; 7 bases agree with TRBD2. The CDR3 is 14 residues long. The germline V gene has CDR1 DFQATT and CDR2 SNEGSKA (reference sequence). The ends lost 3 bases at V and 3 bases at J; junction bases unmatched: 7. As DNA, the CDR3 is TGCAGTGCTAGGACCTACCGGGGGGAAGAGACCCAGTACTTC. This gives the protein CSARTYRGEETQYF.

The gene calls are TRBV6-2 or TRBV6-3 and TRBJ2-3, with 11 positions matching TRBD1. Germline lookup yields CDR1 MNHEY and CDR2 SVGEGT. J lost 5 bases, V lost 2 bases, and 6 bases had no gene match. CDR3 length equals 16 residues. DNA for the CDR3: TGTGCCAGCAGTTACCCGGACAGGGGGCTGATAGATACGCAGTATTTT. Protein sequence: CASSYPDRGLIDTQYF.

The chain carries TRBV6-6 and TRBJ2-7; TRBD2 might be the D (5 bases). The germline gives CDR1 MNHNY, CDR2 SVGAGI (reference sequence). V was cut by 4 bases and J by 4 bases, with 14 bases left in between. The CDR3 runs to 14 residues. This CDR3 reads CASSSHGLGYEQYF. The CDR3 DNA is TGTGCCAGCAGTTCCCACGGACTTGGGTACGAGCAGTACTTC.

The genes are TRBV29-1 and TRBJ1-1; D might be TRBD1 (5 bases). Germline CDR1 SQVTM, CDR2 ANQGSEA. The CDR3 extends over 12 amino acids. Trimming left V 3 bases short and J 6 bases short, with 11 bases between. The CDR3 region is CSVDSGVPEAFF. CDR3 DNA: TGCAGCGTTGATTCGGGGGTTCCTGAAGCTTTCTTT. The variable domain in full, with the rest retrieved from reference TRBV29-1 and TRBJ1-1, is SAVISQKPSRDICQRGTSLTIQCQVDSQVTMMFWYRQQPGQSLTLIATANQGSEATYESGFVIDKFPISRPNLTFSTLTVSNMSPEDSSIYLCSVDSGVPEAFFGQGTRLTVV.

In the case of this clonotype: The conserved phenylalanine or tryptophan is not found at the CDR3 terminus, so this likely reflects a read error. J is TRBJ2-3 and V is TRBV6-5, with 9 positions matching TRBD1. The germline V gene has CDR1 MNHEY and CDR2 SVGAGI. The CDR3 is 14 residues long. V gave up 5 bases and J gave up 4 bases; unmatched junction bases: 4. The CDR3 loop reads CASSPQGAADTQYS. CDR3 bases: TGTGCCAGCAGTCCACAGGGGGCGGCAGATACGCAGTATTCT.

This chain joins TRBV7-2 and TRBJ1-1; 8 positions match TRBD1. Losses at the gene ends were 5 bases for V and 1 base for J; bases not matched to a gene: 6. CDR1 is SGHTA, CDR2 FQGNSA, per germline. The CDR3 is 15 amino acids. The CDR3 DNA reads as TGTGCCAGCAGCCCGACAGGGGCAACGAACACTGAAGCTTTCTTT. Protein sequence: CASSPTGATNTEAFF.

V gene TRBV24-1 combines with J gene TRBJ1-5; no definite D call. CDR1 and CDR2 (germline): KGHDR, SFDVKD. With 4 bases removed from V and 5 bases from J, the gap between germline ends came to 5 bases. The CDR3 runs to 12 residues. CDR3 DNA sequence: TGTGCCACCAGTGACGGGGATCAGCCCCAGCATTTT. It codes for CATSDGDQPQHF.

The chain couples TRBV6-1 to TRBJ2-6; 10 bases map to TRBD1. Germline V CDR1 and CDR2: MNHNS, SASEGT. This CDR3 contains 16 residues. Trimming took 6 bases from V and 0 from J; bases not matched to a gene: 2. CDR3 nucleotides: TGTGCCAGCAGGGACAGGGGGACCTCTGGGGCCAACGTCCTGACTTTC. Its protein is CASRDRGTSGANVLTF.

V usage is TRBV5-4 and J usage is TRBJ1-6, with D possibly matching TRBD1 (5 bases). The V end was cut by 1 base, the J end by 7 bases, with 12 bases between. Germline CDR1 reads SGHNT; CDR2 reads YYREEE (reference sequence). The CDR3 is made up of 15 amino acids. This CDR3 reads CASSLSEGSNSPLHF. DNA of the CDR3: TGTGCCAGCAGCTTGTCGGAGGGGAGCAATTCACCCCTCCACTTT.